This TCR beta chain was identified during a study of CD8 T cells in Susac syndrome. An amount of RNA that ranged from roughly 0.45 to 1 ug was reverse transcribed with random hexamers. Multiplex PCR with immunoSEQ amplified the TCR beta CDR3 across 54 Vbeta and 13 Jbeta. TCRdb called the immunoSEQ multiplex PCR reads again in MiXCR, with one record for every CDR3 protein. Of about 130,000 distinct CDR3 sequences in the sample, around 91% were seen once. Sequencing of TCR beta was carried out in blood CD8+ and CD4+ T cells. The multiple sclerosis controls were treatment-naive patients affected by stable or active relapsing-remitting disease. V was clipped by 6 bases and J by 1 base, with 9 bases between them. There are 13 residues in the CDR3. Germline V gene sequence: CDR1 MNHEY, CDR2 SVGEGT.

This sequence was found in a human donor with multiple sclerosis. Material: CD8+ T cells from PBMCs. J is TRBJ1-1 and V is TRBV6-2 or TRBV6-3; D unresolved. Here the CDR3 DNA reads TGTGCCAGCAGCCTCCCGAGGAACACTGAAGCTTTCTTT. Translation: CASSLPRNTEAFF.